This T cell receptor (beta chain) appears in the sequencing data of a study of CD8+ T cells in alopecia areata. Study-level points and caveats: Clonality in lesional scalp, especially alopecia totalis/universalis, exceeded that of normal scalp. Scalp clonality, together with expanded CD8+ clones among the top 100, fell significantly with tofacitinib.

In each case, RNA was isolated and then reverse transcribed into cDNA as the sequencing template. TCRdb's copy holds only in-frame clones and misses some; the assay was immunoSEQ multiplex PCR. The sample lists 150,000 to 200,000 clones; around 60% were seen once. Specified treatment: oral pan-JAK inhibitor, 5-10 mg twice daily. Starting from PBMCs, sorting isolated CD4+ and CD8+ T cells. Note on this clone: What it binds is not known. Other DNA sequences of this sample code for an identical CDR3.

The sequences come from CD4+ T cells sorted from blood, collected at roughly week 49, from a patient treated with tofacitinib. This TCR was recovered from a human donor with alopecia areata.

CDR3 protein: CASSRGGGYNEQFF. In DNA, the CDR3 is TGTGCCAGCAGCCGGGGAGGTGGGTACAATGAGCAGTTCTTC. This chain connects TRBV7-2 to TRBJ2-1, with D possibly matching TRBD2 (6 bases). The CDR3 has 14 residues. From germline, CDR1 is SGHTA and CDR2 FQGNSA. Trimming took off 5 bases at V and 4 bases at J, with 12 bases between the two ends.